The 24 T cell receptor beta chains below come from one sample, sequenced in a study of T cell responses to AZD1222 COVID-19 vaccine. The table came from immunoSEQ multiplex PCR; TCRdb's copy has only in-frame clones and leaves some out. The table records some 120,000 clones, approximately 85% of them present only once. This material consisted of peripheral blood, taken 28 days after the second AZD1222 dose. The receptors were sampled from an adult who received the AZD1222 COVID-19 vaccine.

The chain uses TRBV18 and TRBJ2-5; 9 positions match TRBD1. J lost 1 base, V lost 2 bases, and 5 bases had no gene match. The CDR3 is 16 residues long. Looked up from germline, CDR1 is KGHSH and CDR2 is LQKENI. The CDR3 is CASSPTKQGAQETQYF. The CDR3 bases are TGTGCCAGCTCACCAACTAAACAGGGGGCCCAAGAGACCCAGTACTTC.

The chain combines TRBV9 with TRBJ2-5; D may be TRBD2 (7 bases). Trimming took 2 bases from V and 4 from J, leaving 18 bases between them. Germline lookup yields CDR1 SGDLS and CDR2 YYNGEE. This CDR3 is built from 16 residues. This CDR3 reads CASSVGGGLIGETQYF. The CDR3, as DNA: TGTGCCAGCAGCGTGGGAGGGGGACTGATTGGAGAGACCCAGTACTTC.

The chain uses TRBV6-5 and TRBJ1-3; unclear D gene. CDR3 length equals 16 residues. Per germline, CDR1 MNHEY and CDR2 SVGAGI. V gave up 0 bases and J gave up 0 bases, with 9 bases separating them. The CDR3 nucleotides read TGTGCCAGCAGTTACTCAGAGCCCCTCTCTGGAAACACCATATATTTT. Its translation: CASSYSEPLSGNTIYF.

V and J are TRBV6-5 and TRBJ1-5; D gene unclear. Germline assignment: CDR1 MNHEY and CDR2 SVGAGI. The V gene lost 4 bases and the J gene lost 0 bases, with 13 bases spanning the gap. This CDR3 spans 16 amino acids. This CDR3 is CASSFSGIGSNQPQHF. CDR3 in DNA: TGTGCCAGCAGTTTCTCGGGGATCGGTAGCAATCAGCCCCAGCATTTT.

V and J are TRBV9 and TRBJ2-1; D unclear. This CDR3 has 14 residues. V was pared by 0 bases and J by 0 bases, with 4 bases between. Germline V lookup: CDR1 SGDLS, CDR2 YYNGEE. This CDR3 is CASSVGNSYNEQFF. For the CDR3, the DNA is TGTGCCAGCAGCGTAGGAAACTCCTACAATGAGCAGTTCTTC.

J is TRBJ1-5 and V is TRBV19; 12 bases fit TRBD1. V trimming: 2 bases; J trimming: 0 bases; junction bases outside the gene matches: 11. The CDR3 has 20 amino acids. Germline V gene sequence: CDR1 LNHDA, CDR2 SQIVND (reference sequence). This chain's CDR3 is CASSIRGGQGARYSNQPQHF. CDR3 sequence (DNA): TGTGCCAGTAGTATAAGGGGGGGACAGGGGGCGCGGTATAGCAATCAGCCCCAGCATTTT. The full variable domain, rest sourced from reference TRBV19 and TRBJ1-5, is DGGITQSPKYLFRKEGQNVTLSCEQNLNHDAMYWYRQDPGQGLRLIYYSQIVNDFQKGDIAEGYSVSREKKESFPLTVTSAQKNPTAFYLCASSIRGGQGARYSNQPQHFGDGTRLSIL.

The CDR3 DNA follows: TGTGCCAGCAGCCCGGGACTCCCTGGGGATACGCAGTATTTT. Residues: CASSPGLPGDTQYF. This chain connects TRBV7-8 to TRBJ2-3; tentative D call: TRBD2 (6 bases). This CDR3 region has 14 residues. Germline values: CDR1 SGHVS, CDR2 FQNEAQ. V shed 5 bases and J shed 6 bases, with 15 bases lying between them.

This clone has more than one count but fewer than ten. The V gene is TRBV2, the J gene TRBJ1-4; possibly TRBD1 for D (6 bases). The germline V and J ends were trimmed by 6 bases and 10 bases, with 18 bases remaining between them. CDR1 SNHLY and CDR2 FYNNEI come from the germline V gene. The CDR3 sequence is 14 residues long. The CDR3 is CASRAREQGGKLFF. CDR3 coding DNA: TGTGCCAGCAGGGCCCGTGAACAAGGGGGAAAACTGTTTTTT.

The rearrangement links TRBV24-1 to TRBJ1-2; D is uncertain. This CDR3 comprises 14 residues. The germline gives CDR1 KGHDR, CDR2 SFDVKD. V lost 4 bases and J 8 bases, leaving 16 bases between the germline ends. CDR3 loop: CATSDGLTGGGYTF. The CDR3 DNA follows: TGTGCCACCAGTGACGGACTCACCGGTGGGGGCTACACCTTC.

This chain uses TRBV20-1 with TRBJ1-2, with a weak D call TRBD1 (5 bases). The germline V gene has CDR1 DFQATT and CDR2 SNEGSKA (reference sequence). V was clipped by 3 bases and J by 8 bases, with 10 bases between them. This CDR3 spans 11 amino acids. This CDR3 reads CSASSGRGYTF. The CDR3 nucleotides are TGCAGTGCTAGTTCGGGGCGGGGCTACACCTTC.

The genes are TRBV3-1 (or the pseudogene TRBV3-2) and TRBJ2-5; 12 bases map to TRBD2. CDR1 is LGHDT, CDR2 YNNKEL, per germline (reference sequence). V lost 3 bases, J lost 2 bases, and 4 bases stayed unmatched. The CDR3 sequence is 16 residues long. CDR3 DNA sequence: TGTGCCAGCAGCCATGCACTAGCGGGGGGACAAGAGACCCAGTACTTC. Translating it yields CASSHALAGGQETQYF.

CDR3 loop: CASRGPGGGTDTQYF. The CDR3 bases are TGTGCCAGCAGGGGACCAGGGGGCGGGACAGATACGCAGTATTTT. The J gene is TRBJ2-3, the V gene TRBV6-6, with 8 nucleotides matching TRBD1. CDR1 and CDR2 from the germline V gene are MNHNY and SVGAGI (reference sequence). Trimming at V came to 6 bases and at J to 3 bases, leaving 8 bases not matched to a gene. This CDR3 has 15 residues.

This chain connects TRBV28 to TRBJ1-4; D may be TRBD1 (6 bases). The V gene's germline CDR1 is MDHEN and CDR2 SYDVKM. This CDR3 comprises 16 residues. In nucleotides, the CDR3 is TGTCCCCGCCGCCACGGAGGGGGGGGGACTAATGAAAAACTGTTTTTT. Protein product: CPRRHGGGGTNEKLFF.

The rearrangement links TRBV18 to TRBJ2-2, with D unclear. In germline, CDR1 is KGHSH, CDR2 LQKENI. Trimming took off 2 bases at V and 0 bases at J, with 13 bases between the two ends. The CDR3 covers 17 residues. The CDR3 loop reads CASSPSLTVTNTGELFF. The DNA of the CDR3 is TGTGCCAGCTCACCAAGCCTTACAGTCACGAACACCGGGGAGCTGTTTTTT.

The rearrangement joins TRBV29-1 to TRBJ2-1; D gene ambiguous. This CDR3 comprises 14 residues. Trimming left V 7 bases short and J 6 bases short, with 19 bases between. From germline, CDR1 is SQVTM and CDR2 ANQGSEA. The CDR3 sequence: CSAEAQARVNEQFF. CDR3 in DNA: TGCAGCGCCGAAGCCCAAGCTAGAGTCAATGAGCAGTTCTTC.

The CDR3 nucleotides read TGTGCCAGCAGCCAAGAAGATCGTAGGCTGGGGGCAGATACGCAGTATTTT. Amino acid sequence: CASSQEDRRLGADTQYF. This chain uses TRBV4-2 with TRBJ2-3, with D perhaps TRBD1 or TRBD2 (5 bases each). Trimming stripped 0 bases from V and 4 bases from J, with 17 bases between. Germline V gives CDR1 LGHNA, CDR2 YNFKEQ. The CDR3 is 17 residues long.

The chain is built from TRBV2 and TRBJ1-2; no definite D call. V was trimmed by 7 bases and J by 6 bases, leaving 15 bases between them. Germline values: CDR1 SNHLY, CDR2 FYNNEI. The CDR3 contains 13 residues. As DNA, the CDR3 is TGTGCCAGCATGAGACCACGACGTGATGGCTACACCTTC. It yields the protein CASMRPRRDGYTF.

The J gene is TRBJ2-4, the V gene TRBV7-8; 7 nucleotides agree with TRBD1. Unmatched junction bases numbered 9, after V lost 4 bases and J lost 3 bases. The CDR3 spans 16 residues. Germline loops: CDR1 SGHVS, CDR2 FQNEAQ. The CDR3 nucleotides read TGTGCCAGCAGCTCCAGACAGGGTGTGGGCAAAAACATTCAGTACTTC. Translated, it gives CASSSRQGVGKNIQYF. The full variable domain, its missing parts supplied by reference TRBV7-8 and TRBJ2-4, is GAGVSQSPRYKVAKRGQDVALRCDPISGHVSLFWYQQALGQGPEFLTYFQNEAQLDKSGLPSDRFFAERPEGSVSTLKIQRTQQEDSAVYLCASSSRQGVGKNIQYFGAGTRLSVL.

This CDR3 reads CASSPGQRSYNEQFF. CDR3 coding DNA: TGTGCCAGCAGCCCGGGCCAGAGGTCCTACAATGAGCAGTTCTTC. This chain links TRBV14 with TRBJ2-1; D gene ambiguous. Germline CDR1 and CDR2: SGHDN and FVKESK. Trimming removed 4 bases from V and 1 base from J, with 11 bases in between. There are 15 residues in the CDR3.

The chain employs TRBV5-1 and TRBJ1-4; 7 nucleotides match TRBD1. CDR1 and CDR2 (germline): SGHRS, YFSETQ. Trimming cost V 0 bases and J 6 bases; bases outside gene matches: 5. This CDR3 is built from 15 residues. The CDR3: CASSLEGARDEKLFF. CDR3 DNA: TGCGCCAGCAGCTTGGAGGGGGCGCGGGATGAAAAACTGTTTTTT.

V usage is TRBV30 and J usage is TRBJ1-5; a possible D gene is TRBD1 (6 bases). This CDR3 has 13 amino acids. The V gene's germline CDR1 is GTSNPN and CDR2 SVGIG (reference sequence). V was clipped by 3 bases and J by 5 bases, with 11 bases between them. The CDR3 here is CAWRQGNDQPQHF. The CDR3 DNA is TGTGCCTGGAGACAGGGTAACGATCAGCCCCAGCATTTT.

The rearrangement joins TRBV7-6 to TRBJ1-4; D uncertain. The CDR3 consists of 15 residues. The V gene's germline CDR1 is SGHVS and CDR2 FNYEAQ. V dropped 2 bases and J dropped 4 bases, with 11 bases sitting between them. The CDR3 DNA sequence: TGTGCCAGCAGCTTAATGGGATCAGATAATGAAAAACTGTTTTTT. It encodes CASSLMGSDNEKLFF.

The V gene is TRBV10-3, the J gene TRBJ1-5, with 9 bases identical to TRBD1. CDR1 and CDR2 from the germline V gene are ENHRY and SYGVKD. This CDR3 region has 13 residues. V lost 6 bases and J lost 5; bases outside the gene matches: 2. DNA for the CDR3: TGTGCCATCAGGGGGGACAGGGATCAGCCCCAGCATTTT. Translation gives CAIRGDRDQPQHF.

The rearrangement links TRBV9 to TRBJ2-7, with TRBD1 as a possible D gene (6 bases). V lost 1 base and J 3 bases, leaving 14 bases between the germline ends. Germline V gene data show CDR1 as SGDLS and CDR2 as YYNGEE. The CDR3 is 15 residues long. Written as DNA, the CDR3 is TGTGCCAGCAGCGTAAAGGGGGAAGGTGTCTACGAGCAGTACTTC. Translation gives CASSVKGEGVYEQYF.